These 4 T cell receptor beta chains originate from one sample sequenced in a study of CD8+CD57+ T cells in acquired aplastic anemia. TCR beta VDJ combinations and CDR3 sequences were profiled from genomic DNA. TCRdb reprocessed the reads with MiXCR, giving one entry per CDR3 protein. The data show about 200,000 distinct CDR3 sequences, with 65% seen just once and roughly 53% held by the top ten. Patients included in sequencing had previously demonstrated CD8+CD57+ cell expansion by flow cytometry. Sequences were obtained from sorted CD4+, CD8+, or CD8+CD57+ T cells (not recorded which) from PBMCs. These receptors were taken from a human donor with aplastic anemia.

This chain connects TRBV20-1 to TRBJ1-2; D may be TRBD1 (6 bases). The CDR3 covers 12 residues. Germline V gives CDR1 DFQATT, CDR2 SNEGSKA (reference sequence). V was shortened by 6 bases and J by 2 bases, with 10 bases between the two germline ends. The CDR3 DNA sequence: TGCAGTGCGAGGGACACCAACTATGGCTACACCTTC. Protein: CSARDTNYGYTF.

The J gene is TRBJ2-7, the V gene TRBV2; 7 nucleotides line up with TRBD1. With V trimmed by 6 bases and J by 0 bases, 14 bases remained unmatched. This CDR3 is 17 amino acids long. Germline loops: CDR1 SNHLY, CDR2 FYNNEI. CDR3 region: CASSDYGTEISSYEQYF. Here the CDR3 DNA reads TGTGCCAGCAGCGATTACGGGACAGAAATTAGCTCCTACGAGCAGTACTTC.

CDR3 nucleotides: TGTGCCAGTAGTAAGGGCAGCGGACTCTACGAGCAGTACTTC. Amino acids: CASSKGSGLYEQYF. This chain connects TRBV19 to TRBJ2-7, with D perhaps TRBD2 (5 bases). Germline V gene data show CDR1 as LNHDA and CDR2 as SQIVND (reference sequence). The CDR3 contains 14 residues. V lost 4 bases to trimming and J lost 3 bases, with 13 bases between them.

The genes are TRBV7-2 and TRBJ2-1; 10 positions match TRBD2. J was trimmed by 3 bases and V by 6 bases; bases with no gene match: 2. The V gene's germline CDR1 is SGHTA and CDR2 FQGNSA. The CDR3 runs to 14 residues. The CDR3 DNA reads as TGTGCCAGCAGGTCTAGCGGGGGCTACAATGAGCAGTTCTTC. This sequence encodes CASRSSGGYNEQFF.